The rows below give T cell receptor beta chains drawn from one sample of a study of T cell responses to AZD1222 COVID-19 vaccine. TCRdb's copy holds only in-frame clones and misses some; the assay was immunoSEQ multiplex PCR. The sample carries 140,000 to 150,000 clones, 80% to 95% recorded once. The sequencing used peripheral blood, collected on day 0 of AZD1222 vaccination. The receptors were sampled from an adult in good health. Each CDR3 is given with its conserved first and last residue. The D gene is left open where the match is weak. Rows may omit the clone size; those that give it use once, few, many or a size class.

>-|-|TRBJ2-5|TRBV2
TGTGCCAGCAGTGATCTTGGTGAGACCCAGTACTTC
CASSDLGETQYF
>-|-|TRBJ2-1|TRBV7-2
TGTGCCAGCAGCGCCGGCAGGGGCTCCTACAATGAGCAGTTCTTC
CASSAGRGSYNEQFF
>-|TRBD2|TRBJ2-1|TRBV6-5
TGTGCCAGCAGTTACTCGACTAGCGGGAGTCGGGAGCAGTTCTTC
CASSYSTSGSREQFF
>few|TRBD2|TRBJ2-1|TRBV6-4
TGTGCCAGCAGCGACCTCGGGACTAGCATCAATGAGCAGTTCTTC
CASSDLGTSINEQFF
>-|-|TRBJ1-5|TRBV6-5
TGTGCCAGCAGCGCAGGGGTGGGGGATCAGCCCCAGCATTTT
CASSAGVGDQPQHF
>-|-|TRBJ1-2|TRBV24-1
TGTGCCACCAGTGACTCGGACCCTCAACTGCATGGCTACACCTTC
CATSDSDPQLHGYTF
>-|TRBD2|TRBJ2-3|TRBV7-2
TGTGCCAGCAGCTCTGGACTAGCGGGTGATACGCAGTATTTT
CASSSGLAGDTQYF
>once|TRBD1|TRBJ1-6|TRBV5-1
TGCGCCAGCAGCGTGACAGGGAGGGAGTCACCCCTCCACTTT
CASSVTGRESPLHF
>-|-|TRBJ1-2|TRBV7-9
TGTGCCAGCAGCTCGGGACACTTCCACTATGGCTACACCTTC
CASSSGHFHYGYTF
>-|-|TRBJ2-1|TRBV7-9
TGTGCCAGCAGCGATAGAGGGGCAGGGACGATCCGCGAGCAGTTCTTC
CASSDRGAGTIREQFF
>-|-|TRBJ1-6|TRBV11-2
TGTGCCAGCAGCTTTAAGCGGAATTCACCCCTCCACTTT
CASSFKRNSPLHF
>-|TRBD1|TRBJ1-2|TRBV4-1
TGCGCCAGCAGCCCCGGACAGGGTCTGGCTAACTATGGCTACACCTTC
CASSPGQGLANYGYTF
>-|-|TRBJ2-2|TRBV6-5
TGTGCCAGCAGGCCCAATAGGGGCGGGGAGCTGTTTTTT
CASRPNRGGELFF
>-|-|TRBJ2-1|TRBV5-4
TGTGCCAGCAGCTTGGGGGGAGCGCCTAACTCCTACAATGAGCAGTTCTTC
CASSLGGAPNSYNEQFF
>-|-|TRBJ2-1|TRBV24-1
TGTGCCACCAGTGACCGACCCGAGGCAAGGCAGTTCTTC
CATSDRPEARQFF
>-|-|TRBJ2-1|TRBV6-5
TGTGCCAGCAGTTACCGGTCGAGCCGGGGTAATGAGCAGTTCTTC
CASSYRSSRGNEQFF
>-|-|TRBJ2-7|TRBV3-1/TRBV3-2
TGTGCCAGCAGCCAATCGGGCGAGCAGTACTTC
CASSQSGEQYF
>few|-|TRBJ2-7|TRBV2
TGTGCCAGCACCCCCGACCTACCATCCTACGAGCAGTACTTC
CASTPDLPSYEQYF